A selection of T cell receptor beta chains follows, all from one sample in a study of T cell changes during pregnancy in multiple sclerosis. Some clones are missing from TCRdb's copy, which holds only in-frame ones; the method was immunoSEQ multiplex PCR. This table holds 75,000 to 100,000 clones, around nine tenths found once. This sample comprised peripheral blood, obtained in the second trimester of pregnancy. These receptor sequences come from a female donor in good health, enrolled as a control in a pregnancy study. Both conserved end residues are trimmed from each CDR3. Each record gives: clone size, D gene, J gene, V gene, CDR3 protein. A D gene is named only where the DNA matches it firmly. The size of a clone is reported for some rows only, either as once, few or many, or as a class for expanded clones.

clone_size: NA
d_call: NA
j_call: TRBJ1-2
v_call: TRBV7-6
cdr3_aa: ASSSWAGNGYT

clone_size: NA
d_call: TRBD2
j_call: TRBJ2-5
v_call: TRBV6-5
cdr3_aa: ASSSGLAGGETQY

clone_size: NA
d_call: TRBD1
j_call: TRBJ2-1
v_call: TRBV6-4
cdr3_aa: ASSDEPGQGSNEQF

clone_size: NA
d_call: NA
j_call: TRBJ1-5
v_call: TRBV18
cdr3_aa: ASSTREEMNQPQH

clone_size: NA
d_call: TRBD1
j_call: TRBJ2-5
v_call: TRBV19
cdr3_aa: ATSSGQGPITQY

clone_size: NA
d_call: NA
j_call: TRBJ1-1
v_call: TRBV5-1
cdr3_aa: ASSLGQPNTEAF

clone_size: NA
d_call: NA
j_call: TRBJ2-7
v_call: TRBV4-1
cdr3_aa: ASSQGKGSSEQY

clone_size: NA
d_call: NA
j_call: TRBJ2-7
v_call: TRBV5-1
cdr3_aa: ASSLTASSSYEQY

clone_size: NA
d_call: NA
j_call: TRBJ1-5
v_call: TRBV9
cdr3_aa: ASSVGPQQAGQPQH

clone_size: NA
d_call: TRBD1
j_call: TRBJ1-1
v_call: TRBV18
cdr3_aa: ASSPETGYTEAF

clone_size: NA
d_call: NA
j_call: TRBJ1-6
v_call: TRBV19
cdr3_aa: ASTLARADSPLH

clone_size: NA
d_call: NA
j_call: TRBJ2-7
v_call: TRBV7-2
cdr3_aa: ASSWRGASYEQY

clone_size: few
d_call: NA
j_call: TRBJ2-1
v_call: TRBV18
cdr3_aa: ASWPTDERSEQF

clone_size: NA
d_call: NA
j_call: TRBJ1-4
v_call: TRBV18
cdr3_aa: ASSPEDLQEPGGKLF

clone_size: NA
d_call: TRBD1
j_call: TRBJ1-2
v_call: TRBV30
cdr3_aa: AWIAGQGGYT

clone_size: NA
d_call: TRBD2
j_call: TRBJ2-1
v_call: TRBV9
cdr3_aa: ASSPPGLADYNEQF

clone_size: NA
d_call: NA
j_call: TRBJ2-3
v_call: TRBV7-6
cdr3_aa: ASSLAGGMDTQY

clone_size: NA
d_call: NA
j_call: TRBJ1-1
v_call: TRBV7-2
cdr3_aa: ASSSYRVVNTEAF

clone_size: NA
d_call: TRBD1
j_call: TRBJ1-4
v_call: TRBV5-4
cdr3_aa: ASSSDAGGQGEKLF

clone_size: NA
d_call: NA
j_call: TRBJ2-5
v_call: TRBV7-2
cdr3_aa: ASSLGGRGETQY

clone_size: NA
d_call: TRBD1
j_call: TRBJ1-4
v_call: TRBV6-1
cdr3_aa: ASSEHRGFNEKLF

clone_size: NA
d_call: TRBD1
j_call: TRBJ1-4
v_call: TRBV6-1
cdr3_aa: ASTIGQGMEKLF

clone_size: NA
d_call: NA
j_call: TRBJ2-3
v_call: TRBV28
cdr3_aa: ASRASTDTQY

clone_size: NA
d_call: NA
j_call: TRBJ2-1
v_call: TRBV6-1
cdr3_aa: ASKLLSPPEQF

clone_size: NA
d_call: NA
j_call: TRBJ1-4
v_call: TRBV10-3
cdr3_aa: ATRQATNEKLF

clone_size: NA
d_call: TRBD1
j_call: TRBJ1-4
v_call: TRBV18
cdr3_aa: ASSSRQGGEKLF

clone_size: NA
d_call: TRBD2
j_call: TRBJ2-2
v_call: TRBV15
cdr3_aa: ATSTERGYTGELF

clone_size: NA
d_call: NA
j_call: TRBJ2-7
v_call: TRBV28
cdr3_aa: ASSLWVQGTNYEQY

clone_size: few
d_call: NA
j_call: TRBJ1-2
v_call: TRBV7-2
cdr3_aa: ALPPTDYYGYT

clone_size: NA
d_call: NA
j_call: TRBJ2-7
v_call: TRBV6-5
cdr3_aa: ASSYSTGDSSYEQY

clone_size: NA
d_call: NA
j_call: TRBJ2-1
v_call: TRBV7-6
cdr3_aa: ASSMPGGEQF

clone_size: NA
d_call: NA
j_call: TRBJ2-2
v_call: TRBV28
cdr3_aa: ATQRAGINTGELF

clone_size: once
d_call: NA
j_call: TRBJ1-2
v_call: TRBV9
cdr3_aa: ASSVTGGDYGYT

clone_size: NA
d_call: NA
j_call: TRBJ1-3
v_call: TRBV6-1
cdr3_aa: ASISDRPSGNTIY

clone_size: few
d_call: TRBD2
j_call: TRBJ2-1
v_call: TRBV9
cdr3_aa: ASSVPGTSNEQF

clone_size: NA
d_call: TRBD1
j_call: TRBJ1-1
v_call: TRBV11-2
cdr3_aa: ASSKDRGYGTEAF

clone_size: NA
d_call: NA
j_call: TRBJ1-5
v_call: TRBV6-1
cdr3_aa: ASELWEISNQPQH

clone_size: once
d_call: NA
j_call: TRBJ2-6
v_call: TRBV6-5
cdr3_aa: ASSYTVTGANVLT

clone_size: NA
d_call: TRBD2
j_call: TRBJ2-3
v_call: TRBV30
cdr3_aa: AWGTSEPTDTQY

clone_size: NA
d_call: TRBD1
j_call: TRBJ2-1
v_call: TRBV19
cdr3_aa: ASSTGTGVNEQF

clone_size: NA
d_call: TRBD1
j_call: TRBJ1-4
v_call: TRBV27
cdr3_aa: ASSSDRGNEKLF

clone_size: NA
d_call: NA
j_call: TRBJ2-7
v_call: TRBV29-1
cdr3_aa: SAQDSSYEQY

clone_size: NA
d_call: TRBD1
j_call: TRBJ1-2
v_call: TRBV5-1
cdr3_aa: ASSPGRDRVNYGYT

clone_size: NA
d_call: TRBD1
j_call: TRBJ1-5
v_call: TRBV2
cdr3_aa: ASSDGTAVKAQH

clone_size: NA
d_call: NA
j_call: TRBJ1-5
v_call: TRBV4-2
cdr3_aa: ASSQAVDSNQPQH

clone_size: NA
d_call: NA
j_call: TRBJ2-2
v_call: TRBV5-4
cdr3_aa: ASSLGAANTGELF

clone_size: NA
d_call: TRBD1
j_call: TRBJ1-4
v_call: TRBV4-3
cdr3_aa: ASSPGQGGWSGLF

clone_size: NA
d_call: TRBD2
j_call: TRBJ2-1
v_call: TRBV27
cdr3_aa: ASSRRESNNEQF

clone_size: once
d_call: TRBD2
j_call: TRBJ2-2
v_call: TRBV7-9
cdr3_aa: ASTSTGGRGAGELF

clone_size: once
d_call: NA
j_call: TRBJ1-2
v_call: TRBV29-1
cdr3_aa: SVWGQGYGYT

clone_size: NA
d_call: TRBD2
j_call: TRBJ2-3
v_call: TRBV6-5
cdr3_aa: ASSYSLAGVTDTQY

clone_size: NA
d_call: NA
j_call: TRBJ1-4
v_call: TRBV5-1
cdr3_aa: ASSLGFGLTNEKLF

clone_size: NA
d_call: TRBD2
j_call: TRBJ2-3
v_call: TRBV5-1
cdr3_aa: ASSYPGLAGARTDTQY

clone_size: NA
d_call: TRBD2
j_call: TRBJ2-1
v_call: TRBV28
cdr3_aa: ASVKGSSGGEQF

clone_size: few
d_call: TRBD1
j_call: TRBJ1-1
v_call: TRBV25-1
cdr3_aa: ASSELRDSQNTEAF

clone_size: once
d_call: TRBD1
j_call: TRBJ2-7
v_call: TRBV19
cdr3_aa: ASSIHRDRVFEQY

clone_size: NA
d_call: NA
j_call: TRBJ2-2
v_call: TRBV25-1
cdr3_aa: ASTPGWDTGELF